A single sample is the source of the 18 T cell receptor beta chains below, sequenced in a study of CD8 T cells in Susac syndrome. An amount of RNA that ranged from 0.5 to 1 ug was reverse transcribed with random hexamers. TCRdb re-called the immunoSEQ multiplex PCR reads with MiXCR, one entry per CDR3 protein. This table holds 100,000 to 150,000 distinct CDR3 sequences, 80% to 95% found once. Material for sequencing was CD8+ T cells from PBMCs. The receptors here all came from a human donor with multiple sclerosis.

The chain recombines TRBV5-4 with TRBJ2-7, with D perhaps given as TRBD1 or TRBD2 (5 bases each). The V gene lost 0 bases and the J gene lost 4 bases, with 20 bases spanning the gap. The germline V gene has CDR1 SGHNT and CDR2 YYREEE (reference sequence). This CDR3 has 17 residues. The CDR3 coding sequence is TGTGCCAGCAGCTTGGGCCGGGGCCCAGGGTGGGTGTACGAGCAGTACGTC. Translated: CASSLGRGPGWVYEQYV.

The rearrangement joins TRBV11-2 to TRBJ2-1; D unclear. This CDR3 comprises 15 residues. V lost 0 bases to trimming and J lost 4 bases, with 10 bases between them. Germline CDR1 SGHAT, CDR2 FQNNGV. The DNA of the CDR3 is TGTGCCAGCAGCTTAGATTTTATTAATTACAATGAGCAGTTCTTC. This codes for CASSLDFINYNEQFF. Based on the CDR3 plus reference TRBV11-2 and TRBJ2-1, the full variable domain is EAGVAQSPRYKIIEKRQSVAFWCNPISGHATLYWYQQILGQGPKLLIQFQNNGVVDDSQLPKDRFSAERLKGVDSTLKIQPAKLEDSAVYLCASSLDFINYNEQFFGPGTRLTVL.

The V and J genes are TRBV2 and TRBJ2-3; 10 bases fit TRBD2. CDR3 length: 18 amino acids. J lost 0 bases, V lost 7 bases, and 13 bases had no gene match. Germline assignment: CDR1 SNHLY and CDR2 FYNNEI. CDR3 protein: CASNPRRLAGDSTDTQYF. Written as DNA, the CDR3 is TGTGCCAGCAATCCGAGGAGGCTAGCGGGAGACAGCACAGATACGCAGTATTTT.

J is TRBJ2-2 and V is TRBV24-1, with 9 positions matching TRBD1. The germline V gene has CDR1 KGHDR and CDR2 SFDVKD. The CDR3 runs to 20 residues. The V gene end was trimmed by 4 bases and the J gene end by 3 bases; junction bases not matched to a gene: 17. This CDR3 is CATSEHTGTGFLVDTGELFF. DNA of the CDR3: TGTGCCACCAGTGAGCACACCGGGACAGGGTTCCTCGTCGACACCGGGGAGCTGTTTTTT.

The rearrangement uses TRBV4-2 and TRBJ2-2; tentative D call: TRBD2 (6 bases). Germline CDR1 LGHNA, CDR2 YNFKEQ. The CDR3 extends over 16 amino acids. V was cut by 4 bases and J by 6 bases, with 18 bases left in between. CDR3 coding DNA: TGTGCCAGCAGCCCTTCTCTAGCGATGCATTCCGGGGAGCTGTTTTTT. It encodes CASSPSLAMHSGELFF.

The chain uses TRBV9 and TRBJ2-1, with TRBD1 as a possible D gene (5 bases). CDR3 length: 15 residues. V gave up 0 bases and J gave up 5 bases, with 12 bases separating them. Germline lookup yields CDR1 SGDLS and CDR2 YYNGEE. CDR3 bases: TGTGCCAGCAGCGTAGCTACAGGCAGAGACAATGAGCAGTTCTTC. Translated: CASSVATGRDNEQFF.

V gene TRBV5-1 combines with J gene TRBJ1-1; the match to TRBD1 covers 9 bases. The CDR3 is made up of 17 amino acids. The germline CDR1 and CDR2 sequences are SGHRS and YFSETQ. After removal of 2 bases from V and 3 bases from J, the junction contained 11 bases not matched to a gene. The CDR3 loop is CASSFVPGQGEDTEAFF. As DNA, the CDR3 is TGCGCCAGCAGCTTCGTCCCGGGACAGGGTGAGGACACTGAAGCTTTCTTT.

V usage is TRBV4-2 and J usage is TRBJ2-1; D possibly corresponds to TRBD2 (7 bases). Germline assignment: CDR1 LGHNA and CDR2 YNFKEQ. This CDR3 has 14 amino acids. Trimming removed 0 bases at V and 12 bases at J, with 15 bases between. This CDR3 is CASSQEGGPNGQFF. The CDR3 coding sequence is TGTGCCAGCAGCCAAGAGGGGGGGCCTAACGGGCAGTTCTTC.

J is TRBJ2-7 and V is TRBV7-8; D is unclear. The CDR3 covers 12 residues. Trimming took 8 bases from V and 1 from J, leaving 9 bases between them. CDR1 and CDR2 (germline): SGHVS, FQNEAQ. The CDR3 reads CASSSSSYEQYF. CDR3 nucleotides: TGTGCCAGCTCGTCGTCTTCCTACGAGCAGTACTTC. Full variable domain (missing parts from reference TRBV7-8 and TRBJ2-7): GAGVSQSPRYKVAKRGQDVALRCDPISGHVSLFWYQQALGQGPEFLTYFQNEAQLDKSGLPSDRFFAERPEGSVSTLKIQRTQQEDSAVYLCASSSSSYEQYFGPGTRLTVT.

The chain couples TRBV5-1 to TRBJ1-2, with 8 nucleotides matching TRBD1. CDR3 size: 15 residues. V gave up 7 bases and J gave up 3 bases; unmatched junction bases: 11. Germline CDR1 SGHRS, CDR2 YFSETQ. CDR3 bases: TGCGCCAGCCGACAGGGGCCAATGATGGACTATGGCTACACCTTC. Translating gives CASRQGPMMDYGYTF.

The chain combines TRBV30 with TRBJ2-1, with D possibly TRBD1 on 6 matching bases. This CDR3 contains 14 residues. Germline V gives CDR1 GTSNPN, CDR2 SVGIG (reference sequence). CDR3 region: CAQTRDTSYNEQFF. The CDR3 DNA reads TGTGCACAGACCCGGGACACCTCCTACAATGAGCAGTTCTTC.

The chain links TRBV7-3 to TRBJ2-3; D is ambiguous. The CDR3 covers 16 residues. Germline CDR1 reads SGHTA; CDR2 reads FQGTGA. V was shortened by 0 bases and J by 1 base, with 11 bases between the two germline ends. This CDR3 reads CASSLTAWAGTDTQYF. CDR3 DNA: TGTGCCAGCAGCTTAACGGCCTGGGCTGGCACAGATACGCAGTATTTT.

The V and J genes are TRBV14 and TRBJ2-3; D remains ambiguous. The CDR3 is 17 residues long. In germline, CDR1 is SGHDN, CDR2 FVKESK. Trimming shortened V by 1 base and J by 4 bases, and 18 bases separated the two germline ends. The CDR3 DNA reads as TGTGCCAGCAGCCAAGCGGATACGGGCCGGGCGGCAGATACGCAGTATTTT. Residues: CASSQADTGRAADTQYF.

The V and J genes are TRBV12-5 and TRBJ1-1; perhaps TRBD1 as D (5 bases). With 6 bases removed from V and 2 bases from J, the gap between germline ends came to 13 bases. The length of the CDR3 is 14 residues. CDR1 LGHNT and CDR2 FRNRAP come from the germline V gene. CDR3 sequence reads: CASGLGGPNTEAFF. CDR3 DNA sequence: TGTGCTAGTGGACTCGGGGGACCTAACACTGAAGCTTTCTTT. The full variable domain, rest sourced from reference TRBV12-5 and TRBJ1-1, is DARVTQTPRHKVTEMGQEVTMRCQPILGHNTVFWYRQTMMQGLELLAYFRNRAPLDDSGMPKDRFSAEMPDATLATLKIQPSEPRDSAVYFCASGLGGPNTEAFFGQGTRLTVV.

The chain employs TRBV7-9 and TRBJ1-1; D uncertain. Germline V gene data show CDR1 as SEHNR and CDR2 as FQNEAQ (reference sequence). This CDR3 contains 12 residues. Trimming cost V 5 bases and J 12 bases, with 16 bases left between them. CDR3 loop: CASSPGPSAPFF. The CDR3 DNA is TGTGCCAGCAGCCCCGGGCCCTCGGCGCCTTTCTTT. Full variable domain (remainder filled in from reference TRBV7-9 and TRBJ1-1): DTGVSQNPRHKITKRGQNVTFRCDPISEHNRLYWYRQTLGQGPEFLTYFQNEAQLEKSRLLSDRFSAERPKGSFSTLEIQRTEQGDSAMYLCASSPGPSAPFFGQGTRLTVV.

The gene calls are TRBV10-3 and TRBJ2-5; D gene ambiguous. CDR1 ENHRY and CDR2 SYGVKD come from the germline V gene. With 4 bases removed from V and 1 base from J, the gap between germline ends came to 7 bases. This CDR3 is built from 13 residues. The CDR3 loop reads CAISVVVQETQYF. CDR3 sequence (DNA): TGTGCCATCAGTGTCGTTGTCCAAGAGACCCAGTACTTC.

A single count supports this clonotype. The chain links TRBV19 to TRBJ1-1; D may be TRBD1 (5 bases). The CDR3 is 17 residues long. Germline V gene sequence: CDR1 LNHDA, CDR2 SQIVND (reference sequence). Trimming took 3 bases from V and 0 from J, leaving 17 bases between them. Written as DNA, the CDR3 is TGTGCCAGTAGTATTCAGGGCAGAAACTCAATGAACACTGAAGCTTTCTTT. Translated, it gives CASSIQGRNSMNTEAFF.

The rearrangement links TRBV3-1 to TRBJ2-1; the match to TRBD2 covers 9 bases. J gave up 7 bases and V 3 bases, and 7 bases lay outside the gene matches. CDR3 length equals 15 residues. Germline values: CDR1 LGHDT, CDR2 YNNKEL (reference sequence). The DNA of the CDR3 is TGTGCCAGCAGCCAGACTAGCGGAACGTGGAATGAGCAGTTCTTC. Amino acids: CASSQTSGTWNEQFF.